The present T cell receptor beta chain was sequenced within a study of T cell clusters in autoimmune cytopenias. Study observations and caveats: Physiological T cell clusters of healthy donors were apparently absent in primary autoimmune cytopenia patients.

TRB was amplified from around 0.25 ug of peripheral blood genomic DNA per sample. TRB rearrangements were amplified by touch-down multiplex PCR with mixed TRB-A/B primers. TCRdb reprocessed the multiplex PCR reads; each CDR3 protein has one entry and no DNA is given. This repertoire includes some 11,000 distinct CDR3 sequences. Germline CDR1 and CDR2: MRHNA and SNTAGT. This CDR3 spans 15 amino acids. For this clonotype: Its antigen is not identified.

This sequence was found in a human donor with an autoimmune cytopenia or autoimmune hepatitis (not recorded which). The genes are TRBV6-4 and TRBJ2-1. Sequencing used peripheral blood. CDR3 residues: CARHWQENSYNEQFF.